What follows are 8 T cell receptor beta chains derived from one specimen sequenced in a study of blood T cell repertoires in COVID-19. The assay was immunoSEQ multiplex PCR, and TCRdb's table has in-frame clones only and misses some. The sample comprises over 300,000 clones, roughly 90% of which are singletons, and around 0.91% rests with the top ten. Material: PBMCs or T cells enriched from blood (not recorded which). These receptors were taken from a woman aged 25-40 years with acute COVID-19.

The chain couples TRBV3-1 (or the pseudogene TRBV3-2) to TRBJ2-3, with TRBD2 as a possible D gene (6 bases). With 4 bases removed from V and 0 bases from J, the gap between germline ends came to 8 bases. Germline V lookup: CDR1 LGHDT, CDR2 YNNKEL (reference sequence). The CDR3 is 14 residues long. The CDR3 is CASSRGVSTDTQYF. CDR3 coding DNA: TGTGCCAGCAGCCGGGGGGTCAGCACAGATACGCAGTATTTT.

With respect to this clone: The sample holds other DNA sequences that translate to the same CDR3. The chain carries TRBV18 and TRBJ1-1; TRBD1 matches at 7 bases. The CDR3 has 15 residues. Germline V CDR1 and CDR2: KGHSH, LQKENI. J was trimmed by 0 bases and V by 3 bases; bases with no gene match: 4. DNA of the CDR3: TGTGCCAGCTCACCCGGGACAGCCCTGAACACTGAAGCTTTCTTT. This codes for CASSPGTALNTEAFF. Full variable domain (rest looked up from reference TRBV18 and TRBJ1-1): NAGVMQNPRHLVRRRGQEARLRCSPMKGHSHVYWYRQLPEEGLKFMVYLQKENIIDESGMPKERFSAEFPKEGPSILRIQQVVRGDSAAYFCASSPGTALNTEAFFGQGTRLTVV.

The chain employs TRBV13 and TRBJ1-4; 10 bases align to TRBD1. Germline CDR1 reads PRHDT; CDR2 reads FYEKMQ (reference sequence). The ends lost 5 bases at V and 4 bases at J; junction bases unmatched: 7. The CDR3 length is 16 residues. CDR3 residues: CASSTGQGSNNEKLFF. The CDR3 DNA sequence: TGTGCCAGCAGCACGGGACAGGGGAGTAATAATGAAAAACTGTTTTTT.

The rearrangement uses TRBV5-6 and TRBJ1-2; D is unclear. The CDR3 totals 15 residues. CDR1 SGHDT and CDR2 YYEEEE come from the germline V gene. With 5 bases removed from V and 5 bases from J, the gap between germline ends came to 19 bases. CDR3 coding DNA: TGTGCCAGCAGAGGCGTCGGGGTCACATTATATGGCTACACCTTC. Translating gives CASRGVGVTLYGYTF.

The chain joins TRBV6-2 or TRBV6-3 to TRBJ2-1, with 7 bases that match TRBD2. The germline V gene encodes CDR1 MNHEY and CDR2 SVGEGT. V dropped 5 bases and J dropped 9; count of bases not matched to a gene: 16. This CDR3 contains 16 residues. The CDR3, as DNA: TGTGCCAGCAGTCCCGAGGCCAGCGGGGTTAGGCGTGAGCAGTTCTTC. It codes for CASSPEASGVRREQFF.

V usage is TRBV19 and J usage is TRBJ2-1; perhaps TRBD1 as D (5 bases). Trimming shortened V by 4 bases and J by 4 bases, and 8 bases separated the two germline ends. The CDR3 totals 13 residues. Germline CDR1 is LNHDA and CDR2 is SQIVND (reference sequence). The CDR3 bases are TGTGCCAGTAGTACGACAGCGTACAATGAGCAGTTCTTC. Its protein is CASSTTAYNEQFF.

V and J are TRBV5-4 and TRBJ2-3, with D perhaps TRBD2 (6 bases). This CDR3 comprises 14 residues. Germline values: CDR1 SGHNT, CDR2 YYREEE (reference sequence). The V gene lost 5 bases and the J gene lost 5 bases, with 15 bases spanning the gap. The CDR3 region has the DNA TGTGCCAGCAGTTTTGGAGGGGCCGGAGATACGCAGTATTTT. This translates into CASSFGGAGDTQYF.

This chain joins TRBV18 and TRBJ2-3; TRBD1 aligns across 8 bases. With 0 bases clipped from V and 0 bases from J, the junction kept 8 bases outside the gene matches. The CDR3 is made up of 18 amino acids. The germline V gene has CDR1 KGHSH and CDR2 LQKENI. The CDR3: CASSPPTNDRGSTDTQYF. CDR3 nucleotides: TGTGCCAGCTCACCACCGACAAACGACAGGGGAAGCACAGATACGCAGTATTTT.